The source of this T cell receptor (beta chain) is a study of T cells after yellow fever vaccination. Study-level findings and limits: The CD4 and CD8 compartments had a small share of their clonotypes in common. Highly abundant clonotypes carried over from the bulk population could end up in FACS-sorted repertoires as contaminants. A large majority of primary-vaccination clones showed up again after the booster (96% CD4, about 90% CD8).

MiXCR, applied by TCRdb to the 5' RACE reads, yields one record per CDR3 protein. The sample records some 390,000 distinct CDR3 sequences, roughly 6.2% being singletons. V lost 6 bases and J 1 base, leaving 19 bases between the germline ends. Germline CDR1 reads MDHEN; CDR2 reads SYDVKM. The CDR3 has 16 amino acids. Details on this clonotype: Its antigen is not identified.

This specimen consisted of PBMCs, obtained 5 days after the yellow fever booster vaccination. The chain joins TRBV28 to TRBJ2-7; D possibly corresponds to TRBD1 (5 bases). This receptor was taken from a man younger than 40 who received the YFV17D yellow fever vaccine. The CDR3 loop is CASSSLGQGLSYEQYF. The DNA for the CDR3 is TGTGCCAGCAGCTCCCTTGGGCAGGGCCTTTCCTACGAGCAGTACTTC.